A single sample gave rise to the 2 T cell receptor beta chains below, sequenced in a study of blood T cell repertoires in COVID-19. Assay used: immunoSEQ multiplex PCR; TCRdb lists only in-frame clones, some missing. Of 90,000 or so clones in the sample, 75% to 90% were seen once. The specimen sequenced was peripheral blood. The receptors were sampled from a man aged 55-75 years with COVID-19, enrolled during active disease.

The chain couples TRBV28 to TRBJ2-1; 8 bases line up with TRBD2. The CDR3 is 15 amino acids. Trimming cost V 7 bases and J 9 bases; bases outside gene matches: 14. CDR1 is MDHEN and CDR2 is SYDVKM in the germline V gene. The DNA of the CDR3 is TGTGCCAGCACCAGAGCAAGCGGGAGAGTTGGTGAGCAGTTCTTC. Protein sequence: CASTRASGRVGEQFF. The full variable domain, rest sourced from reference TRBV28 and TRBJ2-1, is DVKVTQSSRYLVKRTGEKVFLECVQDMDHENMFWYRQDPGLGLRLIYFSYDVKMKEKGDIPEGYSVSREKKERFSLILESASTNQTSMYLCASTRASGRVGEQFFGPGTRLTVL.

The CDR3 DNA sequence: TGTGCCAGCAGCTTAGGGGGCAGAAACGAAGAGACCCAGTACTTC. Translated, it gives CASSLGGRNEETQYF. The chain has TRBV7-2 and TRBJ2-5, with a possible D match to TRBD1 (5 bases). Germline lookup yields CDR1 SGHTA and CDR2 FQGNSA. The V end was cut by 1 base, the J end by 3 bases, with 12 bases between. The CDR3 spans 15 residues.